These 17 T cell receptor beta chains originate from one sample sequenced in a study of T cell repertoires in cytomegalovirus infection. TCRdb passed the reads through MiXCR, listing each CDR3 protein once. Here the sample spans 300,000 to 450,000 distinct CDR3 sequences, less than 20% being singletons. The sequenced sample was PBMCs. All receptors derive from a human donor in good health (CMV status not recorded). Some clones in this sample may be carry-over from other donors' samples.

The chain carries TRBV7-2 and TRBJ1-1, with D hard to call. Germline-derived CDR1 and CDR2 are SGHTA and FQGNSA. The CDR3 is made up of 13 amino acids. The V and J ends lost 5 bases and 1 base respectively, with 8 bases between them. DNA for the CDR3: TGTGCCAGCAGCCTAAAGGCGAACACTGAAGCTTTCTTT. Amino acid sequence: CASSLKANTEAFF. Full variable domain (rest looked up from reference TRBV7-2 and TRBJ1-1): GAGVSQSPSNKVTEKGKDVELRCDPISGHTALYWYRQSLGQGLEFLIYFQGNSAPDKSGLPSDRFSAERTGGSVSTLTIQRTQQEDSAVYLCASSLKANTEAFFGQGTRLTVV.

V and J are TRBV11-1 and TRBJ2-2, with D possibly TRBD1 on 5 matching bases. V was pared by 0 bases and J by 4 bases, with 15 bases between. Looked up from germline, CDR1 is SGHAT and CDR2 is FQDESV (reference sequence). The CDR3 spans 17 residues. DNA of the CDR3: TGTGCCAGCAGCTTAGCGCGTAGGACATCCACCACCGGGGAGCTGTTTTTT. It yields the protein CASSLARRTSTTGELFF.

The rearrangement links TRBV2 to TRBJ2-1; D unresolved. The germline CDR1 and CDR2 sequences are SNHLY and FYNNEI. V was cut by 0 bases and J by 9 bases, with 6 bases left in between. The CDR3 runs 12 residues. CDR3 bases: TGTGCCAGCAGTGAAGCAAGACTTGAGCAGTTCTTC. Translation gives CASSEARLEQFF.

This clonotype appeared many times. V is TRBV6-1 and J is TRBJ2-1; 8 nucleotides agree with TRBD1. The CDR3 is 11 amino acids. J was trimmed by 10 bases and V by 6 bases; bases with no gene match: 2. Germline CDR1 reads MNHNS; CDR2 reads SASEGT. The CDR3 reads CASRGQAEQFF. The CDR3 nucleotides read TGTGCCAGCAGGGGACAGGCCGAGCAGTTCTTC.

This clonotype was seen many times. This chain joins TRBV19 and TRBJ1-5; no definite D call. The V end lost 7 bases, the J end lost 2 bases, and 12 bases lay between the germline ends. CDR1 and CDR2 from the germline V gene are LNHDA and SQIVND (reference sequence). The length of the CDR3 is 14 residues. CDR3 residues: CASTPLWGNQPQHF. The CDR3 DNA reads TGTGCCAGTACCCCCCTATGGGGCAATCAGCCCCAGCATTTT.

This clonotype was seen a handful of times. The V call is TRBV24-1, the J call TRBJ2-1, with D tentatively TRBD2 (5 bases). Germline loops: CDR1 KGHDR, CDR2 SFDVKD. The CDR3 has 14 residues. V was pared by 2 bases and J by 8 bases, with 12 bases between. The CDR3 region is CATSDSQRVYEQFF. The CDR3 nucleotides read TGTGCCACCAGTGATTCGCAGAGGGTGTATGAGCAGTTCTTC.

A few counts support this clonotype. The J gene is TRBJ2-6, the V gene TRBV6-6, with D possibly matching TRBD1 (6 bases). CDR1 MNHNY and CDR2 SVGAGI come from the germline V gene (reference sequence). V was shortened by 3 bases and J by 2 bases, with 8 bases between the two germline ends. CDR3 size: 15 residues. This CDR3 is CASSYQGTGANVLTF. In nucleotides, the CDR3 is TGTGCCAGCAGTTATCAGGGGACTGGGGCCAACGTCCTGACTTTC.

This clonotype was seen only a few times. V usage is TRBV10-3 and J usage is TRBJ2-3; possibly TRBD2 for D (5 bases). Per germline, CDR1 ENHRY and CDR2 SYGVKD. CDR3 length: 15 residues. V gave up 5 bases and J gave up 0 bases, with 12 bases separating them. The CDR3 nucleotides read TGTGCCATCAGTACCGGAGGACCTAGCACAGATACGCAGTATTTT. Amino acids: CAISTGGPSTDTQYF.

This clonotype was counted many times. The chain carries TRBV7-6 and TRBJ2-5; perhaps TRBD2 as D (6 bases). V was clipped by 4 bases and J by 2 bases, with 17 bases between them. The CDR3 length is 16 residues. Germline V lookup: CDR1 SGHVS, CDR2 FNYEAQ. The CDR3 here is CASSSPIGGIQETQYF. The CDR3 DNA sequence: TGTGCCAGCAGCTCCCCAATCGGCGGGATACAAGAGACCCAGTACTTC.

In this sample, this clonotype turned up a few times. The V call is TRBV29-1, the J call TRBJ1-1; unclear D gene. The germline gives CDR1 SQVTM, CDR2 ANQGSEA. Trimming took 6 bases from V and 8 from J, leaving 10 bases between them. CDR3 length equals 10 residues. The CDR3 loop is CSVSDPEAFF. The CDR3 DNA sequence: TGCAGCGTATCCGACCCCGAAGCTTTCTTT.

This clonotype was picked up a small number of times. The chain links TRBV7-6 to TRBJ1-6; D might be TRBD1 (6 bases). The V gene lost 5 bases and the J gene lost 2 bases, with 19 bases spanning the gap. The CDR3 totals 18 residues. Germline CDR1 reads SGHVS; CDR2 reads FNYEAQ. The CDR3 region is CASSRGPGGATYNSPLHF. In DNA, the CDR3 is TGTGCCAGCAGCCGGGGGCCGGGGGGCGCGACCTATAATTCACCCCTCCACTTT.

There are a few counts of this clonotype. This CDR3 is CAISDPQRAASSYNEQFF. The CDR3 bases are TGTGCCATCAGTGACCCCCAACGGGCTGCCAGCTCCTACAATGAGCAGTTCTTC. This rearrangement joins TRBV10-3 to TRBJ2-1, with D unclear. Trimming took off 3 bases at V and 0 bases at J, with 18 bases between the two ends. CDR3 length equals 18 residues. Germline V gives CDR1 ENHRY, CDR2 SYGVKD.

This clonotype has only a few counts. The V call is TRBV6-2 or TRBV6-3, the J call TRBJ2-7, with 7 bases that match TRBD1. CDR1 and CDR2 from the germline V gene are MNHEY and SVGEGT. This CDR3 spans 14 amino acids. V shed 5 bases, J shed 4 bases, and the junction held 8 bases outside the gene matches. CDR3 in DNA: TGTGCCAGCAGTCCACAGGGGAATGCGTACGAGCAGTACTTC. Protein: CASSPQGNAYEQYF.

This clonotype was seen only once. The V and J genes are TRBV6-2 or TRBV6-3 and TRBJ2-2, with a possible D match to TRBD1 (6 bases). The V gene's germline CDR1 is MNHEY and CDR2 SVGEGT. The germline V and J ends were trimmed by 9 bases and 1 base, with 9 bases remaining between them. CDR3 length: 13 residues. The CDR3 is CASLDRNTGELFF. The CDR3 DNA sequence: TGTGCCAGTTTGGACAGGAACACCGGGGAGCTGTTTTTT.

This clonotype was picked up a small number of times. This chain links TRBV2 with TRBJ2-1, with 16 bases identical to TRBD2. Germline assignment: CDR1 SNHLY and CDR2 FYNNEI. Losses at the gene ends were 9 bases for V and 8 bases for J; bases not matched to a gene: 1. The CDR3 has 13 residues. The CDR3 DNA reads TGTGCCAGTGGGACTAGCGGGGGGGATGAGCAGTTCTTC. This codes for CASGTSGGDEQFF.

The V and J genes are TRBV2 and TRBJ2-1; 13 bases are shared with TRBD2. The CDR3 totals 20 residues. V was clipped by 3 bases and J by 1 base; unmatched bases: 12. Germline assignment: CDR1 SNHLY and CDR2 FYNNEI. CDR3 residues: CASSDEKRTSGRKSYNEQFF. In DNA, the CDR3 is TGTGCCAGCAGTGATGAGAAGAGGACTAGCGGGAGAAAGTCCTACAATGAGCAGTTCTTC.

J is TRBJ2-5 and V is TRBV10-3, with D unclear. CDR1 and CDR2 (germline): ENHRY, SYGVKD. This CDR3 spans 13 amino acids. V lost 3 bases, J lost 4 bases, and 9 bases lay in between. The CDR3 sequence is CAISDPLGETQYF. The CDR3 nucleotides are TGTGCCATCAGTGACCCCCTCGGAGAGACCCAGTACTTC.